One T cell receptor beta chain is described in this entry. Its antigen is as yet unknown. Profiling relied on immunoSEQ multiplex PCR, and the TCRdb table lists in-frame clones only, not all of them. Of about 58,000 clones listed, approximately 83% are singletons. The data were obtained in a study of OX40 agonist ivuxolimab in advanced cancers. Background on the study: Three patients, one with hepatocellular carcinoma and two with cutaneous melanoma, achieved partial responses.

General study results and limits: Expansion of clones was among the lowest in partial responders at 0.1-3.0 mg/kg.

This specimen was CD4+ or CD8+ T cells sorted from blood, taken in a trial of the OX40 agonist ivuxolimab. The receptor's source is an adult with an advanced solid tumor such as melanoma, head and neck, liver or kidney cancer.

CDR3 nucleotide sequence: TGTGCCAGCACCCTCCGGGACTCCTACACAGATACGCAGTATTTT. Protein: CASTLRDSYTDTQYF. This chain joins TRBV7-9 and TRBJ2-3; D may be TRBD2 (6 bases). In germline, CDR1 is SEHNR, CDR2 FQNEAQ (reference sequence). V lost 7 bases and J 2 bases, leaving 16 bases between the germline ends. CDR3 length: 15 residues.